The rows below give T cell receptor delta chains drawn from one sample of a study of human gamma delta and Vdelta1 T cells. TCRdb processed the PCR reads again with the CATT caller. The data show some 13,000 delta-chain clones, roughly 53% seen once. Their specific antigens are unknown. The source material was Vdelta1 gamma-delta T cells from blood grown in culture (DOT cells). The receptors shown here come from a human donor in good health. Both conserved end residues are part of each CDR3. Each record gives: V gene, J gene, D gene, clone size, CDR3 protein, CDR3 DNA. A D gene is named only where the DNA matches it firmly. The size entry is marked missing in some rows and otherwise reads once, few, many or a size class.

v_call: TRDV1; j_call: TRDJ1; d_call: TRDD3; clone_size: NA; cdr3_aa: CALGELFLTEYWGHTEYTDKLIF; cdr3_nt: TGTGCTCTTGGGGAACTATTCCTGACGGAGTACTGGGGACATACGGAGTACACCGATAAACTCATCTTT
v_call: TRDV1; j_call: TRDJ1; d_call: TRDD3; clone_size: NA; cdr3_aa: CALGQPRPPSLLGDTGIWLWRTDKLIF; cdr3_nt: TGTGCTCTTGGGCAACCCAGGCCGCCTTCCTTACTGGGGGATACAGGGATTTGGCTTTGGAGGACCGATAAACTCATCTTT
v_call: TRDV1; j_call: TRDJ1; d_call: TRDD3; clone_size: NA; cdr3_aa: CALGGSFRTTGGCNPHKLIF; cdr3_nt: TGTGCTCTTGGGGGATCCTTCCGCACCACTGGGGGATGCAACCCCCATAAACTCATCTTT
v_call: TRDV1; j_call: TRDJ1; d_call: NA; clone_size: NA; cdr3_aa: CALGELTLPTTGGTSYTDKLIF; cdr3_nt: TGTGCTCTTGGGGAACTTACCCTTCCTACTACTGGGGGCACCAGCTACACCGATAAACTCATCTTT
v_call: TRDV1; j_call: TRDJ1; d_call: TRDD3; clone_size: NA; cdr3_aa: CALGAAPYPYPGDVWAGGSSYTDKLIF; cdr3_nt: TGTGCTCTTGGGGCCGCTCCCTACCCTTACCCGGGAGACGTGTGGGCTGGGGGATCCTCATACACCGATAAACTCATCTTT
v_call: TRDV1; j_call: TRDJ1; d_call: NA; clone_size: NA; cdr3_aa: CALGDNVGALGSDKLIF; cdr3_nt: TGTGCTCTTGGGGATAACGTGGGGGCTCTGGGGAGCGATAAACTCATCTTT
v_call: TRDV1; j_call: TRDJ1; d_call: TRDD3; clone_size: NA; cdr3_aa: CALGEKLPSWGIPGHCTDKLIF; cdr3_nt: TGTGCTCTTGGGGAAAAACTTCCCTCCTGGGGGATACCGGGCCACTGCACCGATAAACTCATCTTT
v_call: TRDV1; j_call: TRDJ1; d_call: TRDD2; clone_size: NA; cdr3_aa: CALGGSYGAADKLIF; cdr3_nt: TGTGCTCTTGGGGGTTCCTACGGGGCGGCCGATAAACTCATCTTT
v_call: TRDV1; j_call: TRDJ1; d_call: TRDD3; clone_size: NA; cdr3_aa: CALGDQATPPWGIRKRQPYTDKLIF; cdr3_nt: TGTGCTCTTGGGGACCAGGCAACACCCCCCTGGGGGATACGAAAGAGGCAACCGTACACCGATAAACTCATCTTT
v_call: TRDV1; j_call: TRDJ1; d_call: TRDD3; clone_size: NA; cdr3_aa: CALGERGSTGGYRADKLIF; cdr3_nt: TGTGCTCTTGGGGAAAGGGGGTCTACTGGGGGATATAGGGCCGATAAACTCATCTTT
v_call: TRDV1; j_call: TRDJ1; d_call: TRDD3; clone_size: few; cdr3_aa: CALGEQLLPPPLGDKGADKLIF; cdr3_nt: TGTGCTCTTGGGGAACAGCTCCTTCCTCCCCCACTGGGGGATAAAGGGGCCGATAAACTCATCTTT
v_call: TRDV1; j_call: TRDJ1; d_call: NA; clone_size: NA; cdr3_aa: CALGERKTRRSIRELREVDKLIF; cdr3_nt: TGTGCTCTTGGGGAACGAAAGACTAGACGGAGTATACGCGAGTTAAGGGAGGTCGATAAACTCATCTTT
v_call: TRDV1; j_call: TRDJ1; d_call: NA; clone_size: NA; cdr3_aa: CALGETSYWGDKDPDKLIF; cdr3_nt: TGTGCTCTTGGGGAGACTTCCTACTGGGGGGATAAGGACCCCGATAAACTCATCTTT
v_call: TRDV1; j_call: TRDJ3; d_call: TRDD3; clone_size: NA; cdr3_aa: CALGEKTRELGDTPWDTRQMFF; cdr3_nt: TGTGCTCTTGGGGAAAAGACGCGCGAGCTGGGGGATACTCCCTGGGACACCCGACAGATGTTTTTC
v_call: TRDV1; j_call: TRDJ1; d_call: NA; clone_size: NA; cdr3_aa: CALGELVIRGEYTDKLIF; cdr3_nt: TGTGCTCTTGGGGAACTTGTGATAAGAGGGGAGTACACCGATAAACTCATCTTT
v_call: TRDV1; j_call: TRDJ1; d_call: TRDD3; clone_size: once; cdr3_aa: CALGYPLYATGGPRSYTDKLIF; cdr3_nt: TGTGCTCTTGGGTACCCCCTTTACGCTACTGGGGGACCCCGCTCGTACACCGATAAACTCATCTTT
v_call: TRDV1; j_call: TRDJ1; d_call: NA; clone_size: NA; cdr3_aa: CAFGVRGPLPLLGTDKLIF; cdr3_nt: TGTGCTTTTGGGGTCAGAGGACCCCTCCCCTTACTGGGTACCGATAAACTCATCTTT
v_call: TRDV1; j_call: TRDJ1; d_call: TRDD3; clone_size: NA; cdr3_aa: CAFLNPSQSLTPLLGGTDKLIF; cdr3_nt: TGTGCTTTCCTAAACCCCTCACAATCCCTCACGCCGTTACTGGGGGGCACCGATAAACTCATCTTT
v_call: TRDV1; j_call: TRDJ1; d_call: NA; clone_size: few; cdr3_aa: CALGFLGPRGTTDKLIF; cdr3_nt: TGTGCTCTTGGATTCCTGGGCCCACGGGGAACGACCGATAAACTCATCTTT
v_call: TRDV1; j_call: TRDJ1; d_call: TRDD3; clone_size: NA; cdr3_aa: CALGELPSPGPNGGYAGGILSKLIF; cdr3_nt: TGTGCTCTTGGGGAGCTGCCTTCCCCCGGCCCGAATGGGGGATACGCCGGAGGAATCTTGAGTAAACTCATCTTT
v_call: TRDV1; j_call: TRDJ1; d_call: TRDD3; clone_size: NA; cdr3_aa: CALGVSKMGDEKLIF; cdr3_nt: TGTGCTCTTGGGGTATCAAAAATGGGGGATGAGAAACTCATCTTT
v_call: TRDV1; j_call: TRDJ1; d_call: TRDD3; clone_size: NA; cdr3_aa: CALGESRYWGSATDKLIF; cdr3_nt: TGTGCTCTTGGGGAGTCCAGGTACTGGGGGTCAGCTACCGATAAACTCATCTTT
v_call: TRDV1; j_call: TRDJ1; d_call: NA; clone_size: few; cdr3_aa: CALGPAPADHTDKLIF; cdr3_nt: TGTGCTCTTGGTCCCGCCCCCGCGGACCACACCGATAAACTCATCTTT
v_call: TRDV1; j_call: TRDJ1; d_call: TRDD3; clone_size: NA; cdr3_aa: CALGESSYRNWGILRDKLIF; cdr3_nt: TGTGCTCTTGGGGAATCCTCATACAGGAACTGGGGGATACTACGGGATAAACTCATCTTT
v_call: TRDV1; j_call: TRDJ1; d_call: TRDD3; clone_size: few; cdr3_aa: CALGIPGARGLGDTLPDKLIF; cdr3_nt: TGTGCTCTTGGGATTCCCGGGGCCCGGGGTCTGGGGGATACGTTACCCGATAAACTCATCTTT
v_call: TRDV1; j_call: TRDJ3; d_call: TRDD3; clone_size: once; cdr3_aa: CALGEALLPVGLGDTWDTRQMFF; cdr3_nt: TGTGCTCTTGGGGAAGCCCTTCTTCCCGTTGGGCTGGGGGACACCTGGGACACCCGACAGATGTTTTTC
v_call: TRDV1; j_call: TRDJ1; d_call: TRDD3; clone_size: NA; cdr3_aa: CALGELQRRSILRGDMYTDKLIF; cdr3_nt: TGTGCTCTTGGGGAACTACAAAGACGTTCGATCCTACGGGGGGATATGTACACCGATAAACTCATCTTT
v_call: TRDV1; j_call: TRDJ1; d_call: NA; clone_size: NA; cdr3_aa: CALGDDLSAYDYNREDKLIF; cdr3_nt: TGTGCTCTTGGGGACGATCTATCGGCCTACGACTATAACCGAGAAGATAAACTCATCTTT
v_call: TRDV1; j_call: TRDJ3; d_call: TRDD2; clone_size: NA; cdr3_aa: CALGELNGPSYRGMSSWDTRQMFF; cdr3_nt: TGTGCTCTTGGGGAACTAAATGGGCCTTCCTACAGGGGGATGAGCTCCTGGGACACCCGACAGATGTTTTTC
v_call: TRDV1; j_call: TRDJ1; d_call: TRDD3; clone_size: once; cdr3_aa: CALGELYLLQKYWGSYTDKLIF; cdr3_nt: TGTGCTCTTGGGGAACTCTACCTACTGCAGAAGTACTGGGGGAGCTACACCGATAAACTCATCTTT
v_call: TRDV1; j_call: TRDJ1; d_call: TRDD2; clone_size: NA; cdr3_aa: CALGVSIPSSLEEGKRTDKLIF; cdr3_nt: TGTGCTCTTGGGGTTTCGATACCTTCCTCCCTTGAAGAGGGGAAACGTACCGATAAACTCATCTTT
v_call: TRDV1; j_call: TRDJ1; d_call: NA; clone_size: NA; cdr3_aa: CALGEGGSYGPYTDKLIF; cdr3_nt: TGTGCTCTTGGGGAAGGGGGATCCTACGGTCCGTACACCGATAAACTCATCTTT
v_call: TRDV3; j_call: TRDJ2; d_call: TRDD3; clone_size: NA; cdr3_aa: CAPIPGYHLTAQLFF; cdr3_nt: TGTGCCCCGATTCCGGGATACCATTTGACAGCACAACTCTTCTTT
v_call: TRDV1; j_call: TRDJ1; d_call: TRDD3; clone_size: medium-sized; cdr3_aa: CALGEPRASYGGYEGFFYTDKLIF; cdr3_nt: TGTGCTCTTGGGGAACCCAGAGCTTCCTACGGGGGATACGAGGGTTTTTTCTACACCGATAAACTCATCTTT
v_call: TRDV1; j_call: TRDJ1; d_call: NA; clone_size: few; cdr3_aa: CALGELTSLHYTDKLIF; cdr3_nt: TGTGCTCTTGGGGAACTAACCTCCCTGCATTACACCGATAAACTCATCTTT
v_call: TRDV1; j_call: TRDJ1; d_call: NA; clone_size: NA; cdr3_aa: CALGEMINSVRWGRNKLIF; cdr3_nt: TGTGCTCTTGGGGAAATGATAAATTCCGTCCGATGGGGGCGGAATAAACTCATCTTT
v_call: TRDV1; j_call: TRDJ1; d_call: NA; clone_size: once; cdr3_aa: CALGELPPLRRYAKTGKVNKLIF; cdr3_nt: TGTGCTCTTGGGGAACTACCGCCCCTAAGGCGATACGCGAAGACTGGGAAGGTCAATAAACTCATCTTT
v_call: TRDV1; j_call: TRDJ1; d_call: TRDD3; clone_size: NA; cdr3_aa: CALGEVKSGGYGYTDKLIF; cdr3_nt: TGTGCTCTTGGGGAAGTAAAAAGTGGGGGATACGGGTACACCGATAAACTCATCTTT
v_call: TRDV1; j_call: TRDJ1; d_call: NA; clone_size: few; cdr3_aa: CALGQAFLRGLLGDDGALFAPSYTDKLIF; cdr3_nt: TGTGCTCTTGGGCAGGCCTTCCTACGGGGGCTCCTGGGGGATGATGGGGCCCTCTTCGCCCCGAGTTACACCGATAAACTCATCTTT
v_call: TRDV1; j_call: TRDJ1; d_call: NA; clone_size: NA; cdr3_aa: CALGASIPTQPGDGQTKTDKLIF; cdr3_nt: TGTGCTCTTGGGGCGTCAATTCCTACTCAACCGGGGGACGGGCAAACCAAAACCGATAAACTCATCTTT
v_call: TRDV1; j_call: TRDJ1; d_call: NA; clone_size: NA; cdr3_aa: CALGDRLRPALDTDKLIF; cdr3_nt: TGTGCTCTTGGGGATCGACTCCGTCCGGCCTTAGACACCGATAAACTCATCTTT
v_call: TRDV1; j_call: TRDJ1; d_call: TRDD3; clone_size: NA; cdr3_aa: CALGELVITALLGDTKLIF; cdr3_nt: TGTGCTCTTGGGGAACTAGTAATTACGGCACTACTGGGGGATACTAAACTCATCTTT
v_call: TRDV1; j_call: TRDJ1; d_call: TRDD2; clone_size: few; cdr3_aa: CALGEFRPILPTLWNTDKLIF; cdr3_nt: TGTGCTCTTGGGGAATTCCGCCCAATTCTTCCTACGCTGTGGAACACCGATAAACTCATCTTT
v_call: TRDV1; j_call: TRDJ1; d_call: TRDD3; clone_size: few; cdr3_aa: CALGETDALTGDYTDKLIF; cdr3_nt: TGTGCTCTTGGGGAAACCGACGCCCTCACTGGGGATTACACCGATAAACTCATCTTT
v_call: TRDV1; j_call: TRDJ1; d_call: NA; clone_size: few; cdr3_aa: CALGEGPYGLPDKLIF; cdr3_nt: TGTGCTCTTGGGGAAGGGCCCTACGGACTTCCCGATAAACTCATCTTT